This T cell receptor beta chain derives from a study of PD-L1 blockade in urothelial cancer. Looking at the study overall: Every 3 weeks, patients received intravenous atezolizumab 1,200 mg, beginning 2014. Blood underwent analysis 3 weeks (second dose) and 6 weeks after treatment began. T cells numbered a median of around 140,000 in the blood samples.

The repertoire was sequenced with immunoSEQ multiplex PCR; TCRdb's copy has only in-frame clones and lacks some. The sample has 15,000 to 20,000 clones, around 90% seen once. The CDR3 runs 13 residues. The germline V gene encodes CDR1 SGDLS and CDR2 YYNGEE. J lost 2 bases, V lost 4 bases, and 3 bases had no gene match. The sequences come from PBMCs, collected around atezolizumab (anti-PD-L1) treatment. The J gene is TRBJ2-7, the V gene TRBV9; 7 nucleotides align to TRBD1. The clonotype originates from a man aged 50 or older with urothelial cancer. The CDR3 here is CASSLGTAYEQYF. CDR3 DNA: TGTGCCAGCAGCCTGGGGACAGCCTACGAGCAGTACTTC. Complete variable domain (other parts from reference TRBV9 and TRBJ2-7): DSGVTQTPKHLITATGQRVTLRCSPRSGDLSVYWYQQSLDQGLQFLIQYYNGEERAKGNILERFSAQQFPDLHSELNLSSLELGDSALYFCASSLGTAYEQYFGPGTRLTVT.